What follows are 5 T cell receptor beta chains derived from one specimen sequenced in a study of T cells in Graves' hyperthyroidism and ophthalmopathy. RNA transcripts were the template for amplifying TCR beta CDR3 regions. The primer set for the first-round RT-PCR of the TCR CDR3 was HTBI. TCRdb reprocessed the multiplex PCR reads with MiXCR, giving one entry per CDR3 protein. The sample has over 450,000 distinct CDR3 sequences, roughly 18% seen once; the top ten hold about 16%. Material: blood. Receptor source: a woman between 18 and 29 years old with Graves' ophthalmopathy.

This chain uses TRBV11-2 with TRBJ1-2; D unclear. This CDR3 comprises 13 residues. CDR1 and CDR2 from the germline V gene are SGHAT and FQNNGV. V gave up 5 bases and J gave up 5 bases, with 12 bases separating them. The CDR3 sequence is CASSTNSGYGYTF. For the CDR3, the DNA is TGTGCCAGCAGCACCAACAGCGGGTATGGCTACACCTTC.

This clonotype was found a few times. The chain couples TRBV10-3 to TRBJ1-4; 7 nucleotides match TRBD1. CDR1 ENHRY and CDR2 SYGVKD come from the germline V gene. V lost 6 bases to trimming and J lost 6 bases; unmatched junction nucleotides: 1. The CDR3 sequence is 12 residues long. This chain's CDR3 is CAISDRDEKLFF. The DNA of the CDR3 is TGTGCCATCAGCGACAGGGATGAAAAACTGTTTTTT.

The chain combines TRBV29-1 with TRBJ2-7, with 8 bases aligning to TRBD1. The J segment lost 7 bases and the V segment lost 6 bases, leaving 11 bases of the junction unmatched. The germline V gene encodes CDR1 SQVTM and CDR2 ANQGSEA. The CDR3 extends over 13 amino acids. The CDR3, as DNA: TGCAGCGTCTTAGAGGCAGGGGGCGGAGAGCAGTACTTC. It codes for CSVLEAGGGEQYF.

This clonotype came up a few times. The CDR3: CAISDSRTRSSYEQYF. The CDR3 nucleotides read TGTGCCATCAGTGACAGTAGGACCAGGAGCTCCTACGAGCAGTACTTC. The chain joins TRBV10-3 to TRBJ2-7; D gene unclear. This CDR3 has 16 residues. V dropped 3 bases and J dropped 0 bases, with 15 bases sitting between them. CDR1 ENHRY and CDR2 SYGVKD come from the germline V gene.

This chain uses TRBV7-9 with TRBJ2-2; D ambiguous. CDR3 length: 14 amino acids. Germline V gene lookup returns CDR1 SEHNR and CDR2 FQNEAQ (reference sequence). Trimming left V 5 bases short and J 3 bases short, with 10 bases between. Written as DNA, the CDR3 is TGTGCCAGCAGCCGAGTGGGCGACACCGGGGAGCTGTTTTTT. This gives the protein CASSRVGDTGELFF.